The clone carrying this TCR beta chain appeared a few times. The sample belongs to a study of blood T cell repertoires in COVID-19. Study summary: The samples span acute and convalescent COVID-19 from the United States, Italy and Spain. PBMCs, B-cell-depleted T cells, or T cells provided the cDNA or gDNA that made up the material.

This CDR3 is built from 14 residues. Germline trimming cut 5 bases from V and 8 bases from J; bases unmatched to any gene: 9. Germline assignment: CDR1 MGHDK and CDR2 SYGVNS. Sequencing was performed with immunoSEQ multiplex PCR; in TCRdb, only in-frame clones are kept and a portion is missing. The table has under 150,000 clones, 80% to 85% seen once; the top ten hold 5.5%. The clonotype comes from a man in his forties with acute COVID-19. J is TRBJ1-2 and V is TRBV25-1, with 9 bases identical to TRBD1. The sample comprised PBMCs or T cells enriched from blood (not recorded which). The CDR3 protein is CASSSNRGRVGYTF. The CDR3 DNA reads as TGTGCCAGCAGTTCGAACAGGGGGCGCGTAGGCTACACCTTC.